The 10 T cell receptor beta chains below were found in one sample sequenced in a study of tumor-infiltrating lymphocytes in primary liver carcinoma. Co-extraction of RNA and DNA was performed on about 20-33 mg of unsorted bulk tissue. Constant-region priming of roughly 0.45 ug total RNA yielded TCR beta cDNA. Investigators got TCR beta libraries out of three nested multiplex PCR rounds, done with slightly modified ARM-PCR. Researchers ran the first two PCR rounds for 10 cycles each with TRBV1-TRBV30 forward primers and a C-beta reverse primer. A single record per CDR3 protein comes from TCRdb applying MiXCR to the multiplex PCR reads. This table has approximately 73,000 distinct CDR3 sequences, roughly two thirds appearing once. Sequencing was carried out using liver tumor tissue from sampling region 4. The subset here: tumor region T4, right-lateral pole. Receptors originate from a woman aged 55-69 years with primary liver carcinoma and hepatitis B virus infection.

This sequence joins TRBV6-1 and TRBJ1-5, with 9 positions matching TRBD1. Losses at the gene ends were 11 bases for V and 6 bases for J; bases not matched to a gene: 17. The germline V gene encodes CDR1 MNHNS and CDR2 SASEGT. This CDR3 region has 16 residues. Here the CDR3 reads CACTPSRDRETQPQHF. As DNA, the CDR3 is TGTGCCTGCACCCCCTCCCGGGACAGGGAGACTCAGCCCCAGCATTTT.

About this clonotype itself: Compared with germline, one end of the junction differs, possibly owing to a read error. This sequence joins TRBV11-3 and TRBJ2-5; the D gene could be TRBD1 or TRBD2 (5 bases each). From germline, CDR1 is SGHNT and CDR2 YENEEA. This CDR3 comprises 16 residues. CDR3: CAGSLAPGGAQETQYF. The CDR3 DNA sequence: TGTGCCGGCAGCTTAGCCCCTGGGGGTGCCCAAGAGACCCAATACTTC.

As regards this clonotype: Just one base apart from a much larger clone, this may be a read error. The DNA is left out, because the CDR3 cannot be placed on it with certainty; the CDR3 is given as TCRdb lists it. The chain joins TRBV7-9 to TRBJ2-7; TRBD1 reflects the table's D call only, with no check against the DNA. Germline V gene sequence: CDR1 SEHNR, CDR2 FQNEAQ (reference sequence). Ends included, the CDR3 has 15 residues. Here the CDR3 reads CASSLGGWGTGSLYF.

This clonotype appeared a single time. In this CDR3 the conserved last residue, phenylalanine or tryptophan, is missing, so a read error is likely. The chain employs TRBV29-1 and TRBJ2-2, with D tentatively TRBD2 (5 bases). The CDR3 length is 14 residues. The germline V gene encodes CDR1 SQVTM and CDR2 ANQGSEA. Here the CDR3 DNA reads TGCAGCGTTGGAGGCCTGACGAACGCCGGGGATCTGTTTTCT. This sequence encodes CSVGGLTNAGDLFS.

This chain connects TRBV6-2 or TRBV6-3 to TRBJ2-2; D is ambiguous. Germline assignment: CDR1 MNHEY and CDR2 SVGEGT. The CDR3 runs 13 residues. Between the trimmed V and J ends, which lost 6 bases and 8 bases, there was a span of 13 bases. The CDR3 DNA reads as TGTGCCAGCAGCCCCTCGGAGACTGGGGAGCTGTTTTTT. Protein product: CASSPSETGELFF.

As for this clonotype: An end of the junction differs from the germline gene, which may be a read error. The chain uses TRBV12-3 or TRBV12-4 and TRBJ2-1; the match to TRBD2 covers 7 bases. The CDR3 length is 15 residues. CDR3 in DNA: TGTGCCAGCAAGGTGCATAGCGGGCACTACAATGTGCAGTTCTTC. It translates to CASKVHSGHYNVQFF.

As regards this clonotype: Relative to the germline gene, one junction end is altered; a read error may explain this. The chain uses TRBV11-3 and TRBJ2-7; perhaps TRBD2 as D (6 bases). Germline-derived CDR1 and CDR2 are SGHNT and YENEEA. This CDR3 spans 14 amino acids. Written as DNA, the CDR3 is TGTGCCAGCAGCTTGTGGGACGGGAGCTACGAGCAGTGCTTC. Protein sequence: CASSLWDGSYEQCF.

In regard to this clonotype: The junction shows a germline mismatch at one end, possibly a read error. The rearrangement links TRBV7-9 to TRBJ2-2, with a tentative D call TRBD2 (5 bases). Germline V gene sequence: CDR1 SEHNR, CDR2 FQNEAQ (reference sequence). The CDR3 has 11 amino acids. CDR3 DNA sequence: TGTGTCAGCAGCTTGTCCGGGGAGCCGTTTTTT. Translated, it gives CVSSLSGEPFF. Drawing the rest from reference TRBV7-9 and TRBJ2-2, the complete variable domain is DTGVSQNPRHKITKRGQNVTFRCDPISEHNRLYWYRQTLGQGPEFLTYFQNEAQLEKSRLLSDRFSAERPKGSFSTLEIQRTEQGDSAMYLCVSSLSGEPFFGEGSRLTVL.

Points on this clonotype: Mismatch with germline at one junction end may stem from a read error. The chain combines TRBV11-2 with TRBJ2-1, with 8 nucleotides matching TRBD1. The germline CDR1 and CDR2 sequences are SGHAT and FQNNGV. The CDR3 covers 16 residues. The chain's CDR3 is CARSDPTGVFDNEQFF. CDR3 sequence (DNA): TGTGCCCGCAGCGACCCGACAGGGGTTTTTGACAATGAACAATTCTTC. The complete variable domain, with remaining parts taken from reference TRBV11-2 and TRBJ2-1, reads EAGVAQSPRYKIIEKRQSVAFWCNPISGHATLYWYQQILGQGPKLLIQFQNNGVVDDSQLPKDRFSAERLKGVDSTLKIQPAKLEDSAVYLCARSDPTGVFDNEQFFGPGTRLTVL.

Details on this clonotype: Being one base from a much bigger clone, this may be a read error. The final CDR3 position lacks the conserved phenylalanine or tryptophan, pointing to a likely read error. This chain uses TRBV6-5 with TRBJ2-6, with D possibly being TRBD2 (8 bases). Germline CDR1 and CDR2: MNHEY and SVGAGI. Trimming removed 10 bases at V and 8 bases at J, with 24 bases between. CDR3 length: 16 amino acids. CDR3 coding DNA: TGTGCCACCGCAGGGGGGGAAATTAGCGGGACCAACGTCCTGACTTCC. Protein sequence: CATAGGEISGTNVLTS.